This is a list of T cell receptor beta chains from one sample in a study of cytomegalovirus exposure and HLA in healthy donors. Some clones are missing from TCRdb's copy, which holds only in-frame ones; the method was immunoSEQ multiplex PCR. The table includes about 200,000 clones, about 81% detected once. The sequencing sample was made of PBMCs. The receptors originated from a man aged 35 to 55 in good health and CMV-seropositive. Each CDR3 is given with its conserved first and last residue. Fields, in order: J gene, D gene, V gene, clone size, CDR3 protein, CDR3 DNA. A D gene is named only where the DNA matches it firmly. Clone sizes are given selectively: once, few, many, or a class where the clone is expanded.

TRBJ1-3 NA TRBV5-1 NA CASSLVGQNGNTIYF TGCGCCAGCAGCTTGGTTGGACAGAATGGAAACACCATATATTTT
TRBJ2-7 TRBD1 TRBV15 NA CATSRVGRTGGFHEQYF TGTGCCACCAGCAGAGTTGGCCGGACAGGGGGTTTCCACGAGCAGTACTTC
TRBJ1-1 TRBD1 TRBV19 NA CASRTDRGLGAFF TGTGCCAGTAGGACGGACAGGGGGCTCGGAGCTTTCTTT
TRBJ1-5 TRBD1 TRBV19 NA CASSPGQGRTERPQHF TGTGCCAGTAGCCCCGGACAGGGGCGCACGGAACGGCCCCAGCATTTT
TRBJ1-2 TRBD1 TRBV11-2 NA CASSLGPSLAGGYGYTF TGTGCCAGCAGCTTAGGCCCCTCCCTGGCAGGGGGCTATGGCTACACCTTC
TRBJ1-5 NA TRBV4-2 few CASSQEIEGSQPQHF TGTGCCAGCAGCCAAGAAATTGAGGGTAGTCAGCCCCAGCATTTT
TRBJ2-2 TRBD1 TRBV27 once CASSLESGTGVTGELFF TGTGCCAGCAGTCTAGAGTCAGGAACAGGGGTCACCGGGGAGCTGTTTTTT
TRBJ2-3 TRBD2 TRBV30 NA CAWSAGLAGWDTQYF TGTGCCTGGAGCGCCGGACTAGCGGGCTGGGATACGCAGTATTTT
TRBJ2-2 TRBD2 TRBV28 once CASLREAGVMGVTGELFF TGTGCCAGCCTGAGGGAAGCGGGAGTAATGGGTGTCACCGGGGAGCTGTTTTTT
TRBJ1-4 NA TRBV5-6 NA CASSRGGRAPRLFF TGTGCCAGCAGCCGGGGGGGGCGGGCCCCCCGGCTGTTTTTT
TRBJ1-1 NA TRBV6-1 NA CASSELAGLMNTEAFF TGTGCCAGCAGTGAGCTGGCAGGGCTTATGAACACTGAAGCTTTCTTT
TRBJ2-1 NA TRBV4-1 NA CASSQVSRSAYNEQFF TGCGCCAGCAGCCAAGTATCCCGGAGCGCCTACAATGAGCAGTTCTTC
TRBJ1-1 NA TRBV7-8 NA CASSARQVRGNTEAFF TGTGCCAGCAGCGCTCGACAGGTTCGGGGGAACACTGAAGCTTTCTTT
TRBJ2-3 NA TRBV5-1 once CASSPYRDTQYF TGCGCCAGCAGCCCATACAGAGATACGCAGTATTTT
TRBJ1-2 TRBD1 TRBV7-9 NA CASSRGQRYGYTF TGTGCCAGCAGCCGGGGACAGCGCTATGGCTACACCTTC
TRBJ2-7 TRBD1 TRBV5-1 NA CASSLGGTGGSYEQYF TGCGCCAGCAGCTTGGGGGGGACAGGTGGGTCCTACGAGCAGTACTTC
TRBJ2-7 NA TRBV10-3 NA CAISDNGSPYEQYF TGTGCCATCAGTGATAACGGGAGTCCCTACGAGCAGTACTTC
TRBJ2-1 NA TRBV30 NA CAWSVLAKGNEQFF TGTGCCTGGAGTGTACTAGCAAAGGGTAATGAGCAGTTCTTC
TRBJ2-1 TRBD2 TRBV27 NA CASSYLAGVDNEQFF TGTGCCAGCAGTTACCTAGCGGGAGTCGACAATGAGCAGTTCTTC
TRBJ2-7 NA TRBV25-1 NA CASSDARTYEQYF TGTGCCAGCAGTGATGCTAGGACCTACGAGCAGTACTTC
TRBJ2-1 TRBD2 TRBV30 NA CALQGLAGAYNEQFF TGTGCCTTGCAGGGGCTAGCGGGGGCCTACAATGAGCAGTTCTTC
TRBJ1-2 TRBD1 TRBV5-1 few CASSLGDSYGYTF TGCGCCAGCAGCTTGGGGGACAGCTATGGCTACACCTTC
TRBJ1-2 TRBD1 TRBV7-9 NA CASSSGTAYGYTF TGTGCCAGCAGCTCCGGGACAGCCTATGGCTACACCTTC
TRBJ1-3 NA TRBV6-6 NA CASRRDTSGNTIYF TGTGCCAGCAGACGGGATACTTCTGGAAACACCATATATTTT
TRBJ2-3 TRBD2 TRBV15 NA CATSRALAGGSSTDTQYF TGTGCCACCAGCAGAGCCCTAGCGGGAGGCTCAAGCACAGATACGCAGTATTTT
TRBJ2-2 NA TRBV30 NA CAWSAVPNTGELFF TGTGCCTGGAGTGCGGTGCCGAACACCGGGGAGCTGTTTTTT
TRBJ1-5 TRBD1 TRBV27 once CASSLFSGGGKQPQHF TGTGCCAGCAGTTTATTCTCAGGGGGAGGCAAGCAGCCCCAGCATTTT
TRBJ2-1 TRBD1 TRBV13 few CACRDRAYNEQFF TGTGCCTGCCGGGACAGGGCTTACAATGAGCAGTTCTTC
TRBJ2-3 TRBD2 TRBV7-3 NA CASSLTGEGGDTQYF TGTGCCAGCAGCTTAACCGGCGAGGGAGGGGATACGCAGTATTTT
TRBJ2-3 TRBD2 TRBV4-1 once CASSQPAGLAGSTDTQYF TGCGCCAGCAGCCAACCCGCGGGACTAGCGGGGAGCACAGATACGCAGTATTTT
TRBJ1-5 NA TRBV6-6 NA CASSYDGNQPQHF TGTGCCAGCAGTTACGACGGGAATCAGCCCCAGCATTTT
TRBJ2-1 TRBD2 TRBV7-2 few CASSLAGGGINEQFF TGTGCCAGCAGCTTGGCGGGAGGAGGGATAAATGAGCAGTTCTTC
TRBJ1-2 TRBD1 TRBV19 NA CASSTDRGANGYTF TGTGCCAGTAGTACTGACAGGGGGGCGAATGGCTACACCTTC